The 30 T cell receptor beta chains reported below all come from one sample, sequenced in a study of T cell changes during pregnancy in multiple sclerosis (dated by TCRdb to between 2018 and 2020). The library was generated by the immunoSEQ multiplex PCR assay. TCRdb's version of the immuneACCESS table is confined to in-frame rearrangements and falls short of the full clone set. An unresolved V gene accounts for under half of the shortfall where checked; the remainder is of unknown origin. The table for this sample lists approximately 92,000 clones; over 85% of them were counted only once. The top ten clones comprise 0.99% of the sample. The specimen comprised peripheral blood, sampled after pregnancy. The source of these receptors is a female donor with multiple sclerosis, enrolled in a pregnancy study.

The chain uses TRBV27 and TRBJ1-1, with 7 bases matching TRBD1. V was clipped by 0 bases and J by 5 bases; unmatched bases: 6. The CDR3 runs 15 residues. Germline V gene data show CDR1 as MNHEY and CDR2 as SMNVEV (reference sequence). The CDR3 nucleotides are TGTGCCAGCAGTTTATCGCAGACAGGGTGGACTGAAGCTTTCTTT. This gives the protein CASSLSQTGWTEAFF.

The chain employs TRBV19 and TRBJ2-3; TRBD1 agrees at 8 bases. V shed 6 bases and J 0 bases; nucleotides not matched to a gene: 8. Germline loops: CDR1 LNHDA, CDR2 SQIVND (reference sequence). The CDR3 totals 16 residues. CDR3 sequence reads: CASSLGQGRSTDTQYF. The DNA for the CDR3 is TGTGCCAGTAGCTTAGGACAGGGAAGGAGCACAGATACGCAGTATTTT.

The J gene is TRBJ2-7, the V gene TRBV5-1, with TRBD1 identical over 9 bases. Germline V lookup: CDR1 SGHRS, CDR2 YFSETQ. With V trimmed by 4 bases and J by 2 bases, 10 bases remained unmatched. The CDR3 totals 16 residues. The CDR3 region has the DNA TGCGCCAGCAGCCCCCCTCCGGGACAGGGCACCTACGAGCAGTACTTC. Translated, it gives CASSPPPGQGTYEQYF.

This sequence joins TRBV14 and TRBJ2-5, with 14 bases identical to TRBD2. V was clipped by 3 bases and J by 9 bases; unmatched bases: 6. The length of the CDR3 is 15 residues. From germline, CDR1 is SGHDN and CDR2 FVKESK. The CDR3 DNA reads TGTGCCAGCAGCCACGGACTAGCGGGAGGTATGGCCCAGTACTTC. Translated, it gives CASSHGLAGGMAQYF.

This chain connects TRBV15 to TRBJ2-7; D might be TRBD1 (5 bases). Trimming shortened V by 1 base and J by 3 bases, and 7 bases separated the two germline ends. There are 13 residues in the CDR3. In germline, CDR1 is LNHNV, CDR2 YYDKDF (reference sequence). In DNA, the CDR3 is TGTGCCACCAGCAGAGCCGACAGCTACGAGCAGTACTTC. Its protein is CATSRADSYEQYF.

The V call is TRBV28, the J call TRBJ1-2; tentatively, D is TRBD1 (6 bases). V lost 3 bases and J lost 0, with 17 bases in between. Germline V CDR1 and CDR2: MDHEN, SYDVKM. The CDR3 loop spans 17 amino acids. This chain's CDR3 is CASSFETSRGANYGYTF. The DNA for the CDR3 is TGTGCCAGCAGTTTTGAGACCTCCAGGGGAGCTAACTATGGCTACACCTTC.

The chain is built from TRBV27 and TRBJ2-7, with 8 bases lining up with TRBD2. V was clipped by 5 bases and J by 2 bases; unmatched bases: 8. The CDR3 extends over 15 amino acids. CDR1 is MNHEY, CDR2 SMNVEV, per germline (reference sequence). The CDR3 nucleotides read TGTGCCAGCAGTCTTAGCGGGGCCCCAGCCTACGAGCAGTACTTC. Its protein product is CASSLSGAPAYEQYF.

V and J are TRBV4-1 and TRBJ2-1; D not resolved. V shed 3 bases and J shed 9 bases, with 15 bases lying between them. The germline gives CDR1 MGHRA, CDR2 YSYEKL. This CDR3 spans 14 amino acids. CDR3: CASSHTELGAEQFF. The DNA of the CDR3 is TGCGCCAGCAGCCACACCGAGCTAGGAGCTGAGCAGTTCTTC.

This chain links TRBV27 with TRBJ2-3; 8 positions match TRBD1. Germline V gene sequence: CDR1 MNHEY, CDR2 SMNVEV (reference sequence). The CDR3 length is 17 residues. V gave up 7 bases and J gave up 3 bases; unmatched junction bases: 15. CDR3 bases: TGTGCCAGCACCACCTTCGGTTGGACAGGGCGGACAGATACGCAGTATTTT. This codes for CASTTFGWTGRTDTQYF.

This sequence joins TRBV18 and TRBJ2-3; 8 bases align to TRBD2. V was pared by 4 bases and J by 1 base, with 7 bases of the junction left unmatched. This CDR3 is 16 amino acids long. Germline assignment: CDR1 KGHSH and CDR2 LQKENI. The CDR3 spells CASSLLTSGGTDTQYF. Written as DNA, the CDR3 is TGTGCCAGCTCACTCCTTACTAGCGGTGGCACAGATACGCAGTATTTT. Drawing the rest from reference TRBV18 and TRBJ2-3, the complete variable domain is NAGVMQNPRHLVRRRGQEARLRCSPMKGHSHVYWYRQLPEEGLKFMVYLQKENIIDESGMPKERFSAEFPKEGPSILRIQQVVRGDSAAYFCASSLLTSGGTDTQYFGPGTRLTVL.

This clone was seen a single time. The chain joins TRBV19 to TRBJ1-5; TRBD1 is a possible D gene (5 bases). The length of the CDR3 is 14 residues. The V gene's germline CDR1 is LNHDA and CDR2 SQIVND (reference sequence). The germline V and J ends were trimmed by 3 bases and 3 bases, with 9 bases remaining between them. CDR3 loop: CASSMWGDNQPQHF. The CDR3, as DNA: TGTGCCAGTAGTATGTGGGGGGACAATCAGCCCCAGCATTTT. Drawing the rest from reference TRBV19 and TRBJ1-5, the complete variable domain is DGGITQSPKYLFRKEGQNVTLSCEQNLNHDAMYWYRQDPGQGLRLIYYSQIVNDFQKGDIAEGYSVSREKKESFPLTVTSAQKNPTAFYLCASSMWGDNQPQHFGDGTRLSIL.

The rearrangement uses TRBV10-3 and TRBJ2-7, with 9 bases fitting TRBD1. V dropped 0 bases and J dropped 3; count of bases not matched to a gene: 12. Germline values: CDR1 ENHRY, CDR2 SYGVKD. The CDR3 is made up of 18 amino acids. In nucleotides, the CDR3 is TGTGCCATCAGTGAGTCGATAGCTTCGCGACAGGGGGTCTACGAGCAGTACTTC. This codes for CAISESIASRQGVYEQYF.

The CDR3 DNA reads as TGTGCCAGCAGGGCAGGACAGGGTGGAGGCTACACCTTC. Protein: CASRAGQGGGYTF. The chain has TRBV27 and TRBJ1-2, with TRBD1 matching 8 bases. The junction had 8 bases not matched to a gene; V was cut back by 6 bases and J by 8 bases. Germline CDR1 and CDR2: MNHEY and SMNVEV (reference sequence). The CDR3 extends over 13 amino acids.

The chain uses TRBV7-6 and TRBJ1-2; TRBD1 matches at 7 bases. The CDR3 extends over 13 amino acids. In germline, CDR1 is SGHVS, CDR2 FNYEAQ. J gave up 6 bases and V 1 base, and 2 bases lay outside the gene matches. In nucleotides, the CDR3 is TGTGCCAGCAGCTTAGGGGACAGCCATGGCTACACCTTC. This translates into CASSLGDSHGYTF. The entire variable domain, with the rest obtained from reference TRBV7-6 and TRBJ1-2, is as follows: GAGVSQSPRYKVTKRGQDVALRCDPISGHVSLYWYRQALGQGPEFLTYFNYEAQQDKSGLPNDRFSAERPEGSISTLTIQRTEQRDSAMYRCASSLGDSHGYTFGSGTRLTVV.

This chain joins TRBV5-1 and TRBJ1-2; possible D gene TRBD1, 6 bases. V shed 0 bases and J shed 0 bases, with 18 bases lying between them. CDR1 is SGHRS and CDR2 is YFSETQ in the germline V gene. This CDR3 is built from 18 residues. CDR3 in DNA: TGCGCCAGCAGCTTGGATTCACAGGGTACTTTCCCTAACTATGGCTACACCTTC. It is translated as CASSLDSQGTFPNYGYTF.

This clone appeared a single time. The rearrangement joins TRBV6-1 to TRBJ2-3, with 7 bases identical to TRBD1. The V gene's germline CDR1 is MNHNS and CDR2 SASEGT. The CDR3 runs to 15 residues. Losses at the gene ends were 6 bases for V and 4 bases for J; bases not matched to a gene: 10. For the CDR3, the DNA is TGTGCCAGCAGGAGTGGGACAGTGGGAGCAGATACGCAGTATTTT. Protein sequence: CASRSGTVGADTQYF.

V gene TRBV30 combines with J gene TRBJ1-5, with TRBD1 matching 8 bases. Germline V gives CDR1 GTSNPN, CDR2 SVGIG (reference sequence). V shed 4 bases, J shed 1 base, and the junction held 3 bases outside the gene matches. The CDR3 totals 14 residues. CDR3 bases: TGTGCCTGGAAAGACAGGGGAAGCAATCAGCCCCAGCATTTT. Its translation is CAWKDRGSNQPQHF.

This clone was counted a single time. The DNA of the CDR3 is TGCAGCGTTGTCCCTAGCGGACCCTACGAGCAGTACTTC. Its protein is CSVVPSGPYEQYF. J is TRBJ2-7 and V is TRBV29-1; 7 nucleotides match TRBD2. The CDR3 is 13 residues long. V gave up 4 bases and J gave up 2 bases; unmatched junction bases: 5. The V gene's germline CDR1 is SQVTM and CDR2 ANQGSEA.

This sequence joins TRBV5-1 and TRBJ2-5; 8 bases line up with TRBD2. The CDR3 spans 18 residues. The germline gives CDR1 SGHRS, CDR2 YFSETQ. J lost 2 bases, V lost 0 bases, and 12 bases had no gene match. Here the CDR3 reads CASSLGDGTSGLQETQYF. CDR3 coding DNA: TGCGCCAGCAGCTTGGGGGATGGCACTAGCGGACTTCAAGAGACCCAGTACTTC.

This sequence joins TRBV14 and TRBJ1-5; D not resolved. The germline V gene encodes CDR1 SGHDN and CDR2 FVKESK. The CDR3 has 13 amino acids. Trimming shortened V by 2 bases and J by 3 bases, and 5 bases separated the two germline ends. The CDR3 protein is CASSQRVNQPQHF. CDR3 DNA: TGTGCCAGCAGCCAACGGGTCAATCAGCCCCAGCATTTT.

This clone appeared a few times. The chain couples TRBV19 to TRBJ1-1; weak D call: TRBD1 (5 bases). Germline V lookup: CDR1 LNHDA, CDR2 SQIVND (reference sequence). The CDR3 covers 14 residues. Trimming removed 4 bases at V and 5 bases at J, with 14 bases between. CDR3 in amino acids: CASSREGRGTEAFF. The CDR3 nucleotides are TGTGCCAGTAGTAGGGAGGGGAGAGGAACTGAAGCTTTCTTT.

The chain couples TRBV27 to TRBJ1-2; D is unresolved. CDR1 is MNHEY and CDR2 is SMNVEV in the germline V gene (reference sequence). The V end was cut by 2 bases, the J end by 2 bases, with 15 bases between. The CDR3 has 16 amino acids. The CDR3 loop is CASSLPGIDGNYGYTF. In nucleotides, the CDR3 is TGTGCCAGCAGTTTACCCGGGATCGACGGCAACTATGGCTACACCTTC.

The chain uses TRBV7-2 and TRBJ2-3; 14 bases map to TRBD2. J gave up 3 bases and V 4 bases, and 3 bases lay outside the gene matches. The germline gives CDR1 SGHTA, CDR2 FQGNSA. This CDR3 is built from 16 residues. The CDR3 nucleotides read TGTGCCAGCAGCTCTCGGACTAGCGGGAGGACAGATACGCAGTATTTT. This codes for CASSSRTSGRTDTQYF.

The chain employs TRBV20-1 and TRBJ2-7; perhaps TRBD1 as D (5 bases). The CDR3 is made up of 10 amino acids. Germline CDR1 DFQATT, CDR2 SNEGSKA (reference sequence). V shed 3 bases and J shed 6 bases, with 6 bases lying between them. The CDR3 nucleotides read TGCAGTGCTAGGGGGCCCGAGCAGTACTTC. It yields the protein CSARGPEQYF.

V is TRBV11-2 and J is TRBJ2-7, with 8 bases fitting TRBD2. V gave up 5 bases and J gave up 1 base; unmatched junction bases: 7. CDR3 length: 15 amino acids. CDR1 SGHAT and CDR2 FQNNGV come from the germline V gene. The CDR3 DNA reads TGTGCCAGCAGCCTCGAGAGCGGGAGTTCCTACGAGCAGTACTTC. Encoded protein: CASSLESGSSYEQYF. Full variable domain (missing parts from reference TRBV11-2 and TRBJ2-7): EAGVAQSPRYKIIEKRQSVAFWCNPISGHATLYWYQQILGQGPKLLIQFQNNGVVDDSQLPKDRFSAERLKGVDSTLKIQPAKLEDSAVYLCASSLESGSSYEQYFGPGTRLTVT.

The genes are TRBV27 and TRBJ2-7, with TRBD2 identical over 8 bases. In germline, CDR1 is MNHEY, CDR2 SMNVEV (reference sequence). V gave up 8 bases and J gave up 6 bases; unmatched junction bases: 6. The CDR3 sequence is 12 residues long. CDR3 sequence: CASSRAGGEQYF. CDR3 DNA: TGTGCCAGCTCCCGGGCGGGGGGCGAGCAGTACTTC.

This clone was picked up one time. This chain joins TRBV11-2 and TRBJ2-2; tentative D call: TRBD1 (6 bases). Looked up from germline, CDR1 is SGHAT and CDR2 is FQNNGV. Trimming left V 7 bases short and J 5 bases short, with 17 bases between. The CDR3 has 15 amino acids. The CDR3 nucleotides read TGTGCCAGCACTATAGGGGGAGTAGGGACCGGGGAGCTGTTTTTT. Protein product: CASTIGGVGTGELFF.

The chain couples TRBV27 to TRBJ1-3; possible D gene TRBD1, 5 bases. CDR1 and CDR2 (germline): MNHEY, SMNVEV (reference sequence). Trimming removed 6 bases from V and 4 bases from J, with 13 bases in between. The length of the CDR3 is 14 residues. The CDR3 sequence: CASSPVPGGNTIYF. CDR3 bases: TGTGCCAGCAGCCCAGTTCCAGGGGGAAACACCATATATTTT.

The V call is TRBV12-2, the J call TRBJ2-1; the table gives TRBD2 as D, unverified against the DNA. TRBV12-2 is a pseudogene locus. This CDR3 is built from 15 residues. The CDR3 nucleotides are TGTGCAAGTCGGGACGGGAGCGGCCTGGACAATGAGCAGTTCTTC. It codes for CASRDGSGLDNEQFF.

The rearrangement joins TRBV9 to TRBJ2-3; D might be TRBD2 (5 bases). V dropped 0 bases and J dropped 2 bases, with 13 bases sitting between them. The CDR3 length is 16 residues. Germline CDR1 and CDR2: SGDLS and YYNGEE. The CDR3 loop is CASSVVEGSHTDTQYF. CDR3 coding DNA: TGTGCCAGCAGCGTAGTCGAGGGATCTCACACAGATACGCAGTATTTT. Drawing the rest from reference TRBV9 and TRBJ2-3, the complete variable domain is DSGVTQTPKHLITATGQRVTLRCSPRSGDLSVYWYQQSLDQGLQFLIQYYNGEERAKGNILERFSAQQFPDLHSELNLSSLELGDSALYFCASSVVEGSHTDTQYFGPGTRLTVL.